The present T cell receptor beta chain was sequenced within a study of technical replicates of blood from a handful of donors. Deletions cut 2 bases from V and 4 bases from J, with 15 bases between. The CDR3 extends over 15 amino acids. Germline V gene sequence: CDR1 SGHNT, CDR2 YYREEE (reference sequence). TCRdb keeps only in-frame clones here, not all; method: immunoSEQ multiplex PCR. Among approximately 82,000 clones listed, roughly 94% were seen once. This clone was observed a single time. This TCR was sampled from a human donor in good health. The genes are TRBV5-4 and TRBJ1-1, with D maybe TRBD1 (6 bases). The material sequenced was T cells isolated from PBMCs. For the CDR3, the DNA is TGTGCCAGCAGCTTAGGTACAGGGCCGGGCACTGAAGCTTTCTTT. Amino acid sequence: CASSLGTGPGTEAFF.